The T cell receptor (beta chain) under discussion was sequenced for a study of OX40 agonist ivuxolimab in advanced cancers. The CDR3 has 15 amino acids. Deletions cut 4 bases from V and 3 bases from J, with 11 bases between. CDR1 and CDR2 from the germline V gene are SGHDT and YYEEEE. Libraries were prepared by immunoSEQ multiplex PCR; TCRdb keeps only in-frame clonotypes and omits some of them. This table has approximately 69,000 clones, about 86% appearing once. The source was CD4+ or CD8+ T cells sorted from blood, collected in a trial of the OX40 agonist ivuxolimab. The gene calls are TRBV5-6 and TRBJ2-6; D possibly corresponds to TRBD2 (5 bases). This TCR came from an adult with an advanced solid tumor such as melanoma, head and neck, liver or kidney cancer. CDR3 sequence: CASSLVGDGANVLTF. In DNA form, the CDR3 reads TGTGCCAGCAGCCTGGTCGGGGATGGGGCCAACGTCCTGACTTTC.